This paragraph covers one T cell receptor (beta chain) sequence. Its recognized antigen is unknown. The receptor originates from a mouse, and its gene names and germline sequences are accordingly murine. Coverage ceases 1 residue before the CDR3 finishes, and the germline J gene fills in the end. The germline V gene sets CDR1 to KGHTA and CDR2 to FRNEEI. At the junction V is shortened by 6 bases and J by 2 bases; bases outside the gene matches: 6. From cysteine to phenylalanine, the CDR3 is 15 amino acids long. Only the CDR3 bases that were read are kept: 42 of them, in frame from base 1. This record comes from a study of tissue T cells after allogeneic stem cell transplantation (dated by TCRdb to between 2021 and 2023). About the investigation overall: The study profiled TCR beta repertoires in many tissues obtained from research autopsies of patients with and without GVHD, and also in mouse models of GVHD. The human arm was a prospective observational study without blinding or randomization. On the study overall, not on this receptor specifically: The study did not establish which tissue TCRs were alloreactive or antigen-specific, and some clones may have been host cells that persisted. The patient cohort was small and clinically heterogeneous, and sampling depth was acknowledged as a limitation. Blood and spleen T cells captured only a limited portion of the TCR repertoire detected in tissues, in both patients and mice. Within patients, how anatomically similar tissues were was a major factor shaping TCR repertoire composition, regardless of disease or transplant status. Only a few T cell clones appeared in more than one patient, yet motif-based clustering showed tissue-specific repertoire signatures that were shared between patients.

Receptors were amplified or captured by the immunoSEQ multiplex PCR assay. TCRbeta CDR3 sequencing was done by Adaptive Biotechnologies at survey depth, reporting CDR3 sequences, V/J genes, productive frequency and template counts. TCR beta CDR3 regions were amplified from genomic DNA instead of RNA. Processing in the source paper ran as follows. Pairwise repertoire overlap between tissues was quantified with Jensen-Shannon divergence, where 1 means complete divergence and 0 identical. Tissues were grouped by single-linkage agglomerative hierarchical clustering of pairwise JSD values, and the clustering results were shown as dendrograms. GLIPH2 was run on all patient samples with simulation_depth 1000, kmer_min_depth 3, cdr3_length_cutoff 8, keeping groups with more than two unique CDR3s. A standardized tissue-overlap score extrapolated Jaccard GLIPH-group overlap across patients to a standard repertoire size of 1000 clones. Associations of diversity with clinical or experimental variables used linear mixed-effect models with tissue fixed effects and individual random effects. What TCRdb holds here is the immuneACCESS table cut down to in-frame rearrangements. Part of the clones is not present; checked against another copy, under half of the missing clones reflect an unresolved V gene, and the others are unexplained. The V and J calls and clone size are taken from that table; D and trimming were inferred from the DNA. This sample lists more than 45,000 clones; around 70% were detected once. About 0.71% of the sample rests with the top ten.

Recombination joined TRBV24 with TRBJ2-3; 9 central nucleotides agree with TRBD1. Input material: sorted cells pooled from one or two spleens. The clonotype comes from a pool of C57BL/6 mice in good health. The covered CDR3 bases are TGTGCCAGCAGCGCCGGGACAGGGCCTGCAGAAACGCTGTAT. Its product reads: CASSAGTGPAETLY. In full, the CDR3 reads CASSAGTGPAETLYF.